A single TCR beta chain is shown here with its context. This record comes from a study of blood T cell repertoires in COVID-19. Measured with immunoSEQ multiplex PCR; TCRdb has only the in-frame clones, and not every one. The table shows 350,000 to 400,000 clones, with approximately 86% occurring only once. Germline CDR1 MNHNS, CDR2 SASEGT. The V and J ends lost 4 bases and 5 bases, in that order; junction bases with no gene match: 4. This CDR3 has 16 residues. J is TRBJ2-3 and V is TRBV6-1; 15 nucleotides match TRBD2. This sequence was found in a woman aged 55 to 70 with COVID-19, enrolled during active disease. The specimen was peripheral blood. CDR3 residues: CASSGGLAGGQDTQYF. CDR3 DNA sequence: TGTGCCAGCAGTGGCGGACTAGCGGGGGGGCAAGATACGCAGTATTTT.